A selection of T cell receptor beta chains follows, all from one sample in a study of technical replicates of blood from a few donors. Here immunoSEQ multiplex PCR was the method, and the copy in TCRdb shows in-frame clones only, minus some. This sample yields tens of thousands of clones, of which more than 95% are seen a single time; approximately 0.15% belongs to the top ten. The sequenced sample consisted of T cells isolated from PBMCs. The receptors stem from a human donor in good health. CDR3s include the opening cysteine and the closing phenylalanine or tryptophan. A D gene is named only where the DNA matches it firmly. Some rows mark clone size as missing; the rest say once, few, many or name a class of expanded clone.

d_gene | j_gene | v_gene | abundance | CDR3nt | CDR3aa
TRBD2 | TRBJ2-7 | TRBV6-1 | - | TGTGCCGGAGGACTAGCGGGAAATTACGAGCAGTACTTC | CAGGLAGNYEQYF
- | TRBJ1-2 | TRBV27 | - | TGTGCCAGCAGGGGGACCGGACAGCCCTCCTATGGCTACACCTTC | CASRGTGQPSYGYTF
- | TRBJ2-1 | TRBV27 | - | TGTGCCAGCAGTCCGGGTGGCGAGCAGTTCTTC | CASSPGGEQFF
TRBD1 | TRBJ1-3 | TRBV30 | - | TGTGCCTGGAGCCCTCCCGGGACAGGGAGTGGAAACACCATATATTTT | CAWSPPGTGSGNTIYF
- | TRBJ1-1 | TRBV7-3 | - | TGTGCCAGCAGCCAATCGGCGGGGGGCAGGGGTGAAGCTTTCTTT | CASSQSAGGRGEAFF
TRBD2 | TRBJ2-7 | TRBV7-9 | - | TGTGCCAGCGGGGCCCGGGGGGGCAACGAGCAGTACTTC | CASGARGGNEQYF
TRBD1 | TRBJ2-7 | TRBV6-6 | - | TGTGCCAGCAGTTACAAGGGACAGGGGTCCACCTACGAGCAGTACTTC | CASSYKGQGSTYEQYF
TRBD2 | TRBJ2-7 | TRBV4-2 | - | TGTGCCAGCAGCCAAGGCCTAGCGGGAGGGCCACCCTACGAGCAGTACTTC | CASSQGLAGGPPYEQYF
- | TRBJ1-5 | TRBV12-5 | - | TGTGCTAGTGGTTTGGTACTGGTAAGGGGAGGAGAGGGCAATCAGCCCCAGCATTTT | CASGLVLVRGGEGNQPQHF
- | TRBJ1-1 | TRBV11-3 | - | TGTGCCAGCAGCTTAGTTTCGGGGATTTCCGAAGCTTTCTTT | CASSLVSGISEAFF
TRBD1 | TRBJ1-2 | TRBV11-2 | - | TGTGCCAGCAGCTCCGGGACAGGGTACCGCTACACCTTC | CASSSGTGYRYTF
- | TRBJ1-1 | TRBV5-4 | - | TGTGCCAGCAGCTCCTCGAGGACGGAGGAGGTAGCTTTCTTT | CASSSSRTEEVAFF
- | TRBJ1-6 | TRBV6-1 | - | TGTGCCAGCAGTGAAGAAGGGGGACACCCCTCGAGCTCCTATAATTCACCCCTCCACTTT | CASSEEGGHPSSSYNSPLHF
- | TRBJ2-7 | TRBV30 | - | TGTGCCTGGACCCTCAGGGGACACAACCTTTACGAGCAGTACTTC | CAWTLRGHNLYEQYF
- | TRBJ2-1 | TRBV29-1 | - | TGCAGCGGCCTTTCCAGGGGCGGCTACAATGAGCAGTTCTTC | CSGLSRGGYNEQFF
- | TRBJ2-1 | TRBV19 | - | TGTGCCAGTAGTATTCGACAGGTGTCGTACAATGAGCAGTTCTTC | CASSIRQVSYNEQFF
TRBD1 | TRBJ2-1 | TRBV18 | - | TGTGCCAGCTCACCCATAAGGACAGGGCATGAGCAGTTCTTC | CASSPIRTGHEQFF
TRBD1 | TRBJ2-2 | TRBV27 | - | TGTGCCAGCCACGAGCTCCAGGGGGCCGGCGGGGAGCTGTTTTTT | CASHELQGAGGELFF
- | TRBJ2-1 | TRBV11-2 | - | TGTGCCAGCGGGGACACATCCTACAATGAGCAGTTCTTC | CASGDTSYNEQFF
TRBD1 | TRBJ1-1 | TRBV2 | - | TGTGCCAGCCCGGACAGGGCCAACACTGAAGCTTTCTTT | CASPDRANTEAFF
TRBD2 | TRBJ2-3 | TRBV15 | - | TGTGCCACCAACCCAGGGGTAGCGGGAGACTCCGCAGATACGCAGTATTTT | CATNPGVAGDSADTQYF
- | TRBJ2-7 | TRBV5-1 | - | TGCGCCAGCAGCTTGGGCCCTACAGGGTACGAGCAGTACTTC | CASSLGPTGYEQYF
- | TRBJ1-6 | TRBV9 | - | TGTGCCAGCAGCGTCGGGATTCTAGGGAATTCACCCCTCCACTTT | CASSVGILGNSPLHF
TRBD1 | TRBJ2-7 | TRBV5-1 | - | TGCGCCAGCAGCTTGGTACGACAGGGTAGGGACGAGCAGTACTTC | CASSLVRQGRDEQYF
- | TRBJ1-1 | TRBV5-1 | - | TGCGCCAGCAGCTTGGCCAGGGCGGCGAACACTGAAGCTTTCTTT | CASSLARAANTEAFF
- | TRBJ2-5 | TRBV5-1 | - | TGCGCCAGCAGCACCCTCTCGACAGGGAGGGAGACCCAGTACTTC | CASSTLSTGRETQYF
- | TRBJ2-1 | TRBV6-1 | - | TGTGCGGAAACAGACGGTAACAATGAGCAGTTCTTC | CAETDGNNEQFF
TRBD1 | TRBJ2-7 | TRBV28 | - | TGTGCCATCACGACAGGGATAAGGTCCTACGAGCAGTACTTC | CAITTGIRSYEQYF
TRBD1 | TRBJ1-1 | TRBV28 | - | TGTGCCAGCACCCCGACAGGGGGATATAGAACTGAAGCTTTCTTT | CASTPTGGYRTEAFF
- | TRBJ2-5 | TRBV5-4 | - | TGTGCCAGCAGCTCCCCAGGGGTTGAGACCCAGTACTTC | CASSSPGVETQYF
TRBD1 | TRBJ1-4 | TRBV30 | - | TGTGCCTGGCTGGATACCGGGACAGAGAATGAAAAACTGTTTTTT | CAWLDTGTENEKLFF
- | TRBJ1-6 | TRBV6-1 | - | TGTGCCAGCAGTGAAGCGTCGACAGTGTATAATTCACCCCTCCACTTT | CASSEASTVYNSPLHF
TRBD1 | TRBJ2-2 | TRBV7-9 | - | TGTGCCAGCAGCTTACGACAGGGTAGAAACACCGGGGAGCTGTTTTTT | CASSLRQGRNTGELFF
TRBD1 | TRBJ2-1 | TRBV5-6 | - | TGTGCCAGCACCACCGAGGGGGCACCCTACAATGAGCAGTTCTTC | CASTTEGAPYNEQFF
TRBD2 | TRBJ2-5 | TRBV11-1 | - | TGTGCCAGCAGCTGGGGACTAGCGGAAGAGACCCAGTACTTC | CASSWGLAEETQYF
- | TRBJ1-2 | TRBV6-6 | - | TGTGCCAGCAGTTATGTAGCTAACTATGGCTACACCTTC | CASSYVANYGYTF
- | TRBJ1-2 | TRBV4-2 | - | TGTGCCAGCAGCCAAGATATGAAACTTAACTATGGCTACACCTTC | CASSQDMKLNYGYTF
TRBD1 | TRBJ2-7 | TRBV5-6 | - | TGTGCCAGCAGTTTGACAGGGGCCCCCTACGAGCAGTACTTC | CASSLTGAPYEQYF
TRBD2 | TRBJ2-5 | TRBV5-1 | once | TGCGCCAGCAGCTTGGCTTTAGCGGGGCCTCAAGAGACCCAGTACTTC | CASSLALAGPQETQYF
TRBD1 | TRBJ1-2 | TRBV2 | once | TGTGCCAGCAGACAGGGGGAGAGTGGCTACACCTTC | CASRQGESGYTF
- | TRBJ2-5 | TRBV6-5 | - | TGTGCCAGCAGAAACTCGTGGGAGACCCAGTACTTC | CASRNSWETQYF
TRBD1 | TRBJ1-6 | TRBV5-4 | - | TGTGCCAGCAGCCGGGGACAGGGCACTAATAATTCACCCCTCCACTTT | CASSRGQGTNNSPLHF
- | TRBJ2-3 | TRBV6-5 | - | TGTGCCAGCACCCGGTTTGAATCCCCTCCTACGCAGTATTTT | CASTRFESPPTQYF
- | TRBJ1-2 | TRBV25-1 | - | TGTGCCAGCAGTGAAGACAGAACTAACTATGGCTACACCTTC | CASSEDRTNYGYTF
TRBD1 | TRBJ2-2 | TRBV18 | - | TGTGCCAGCTCACCCGAGATGCCCGGGACAGCTATCAAGGCGTCGTTTTTT | CASSPEMPGTAIKASFF
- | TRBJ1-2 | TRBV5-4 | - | TGTGCCAGCAGCTTGGGAGGGACAAATAATGGCTACACCTTC | CASSLGGTNNGYTF
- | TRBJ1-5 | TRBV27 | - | TGTGCCAGCAGTCGCCGAATAGATCAGCCCCAGCATTTT | CASSRRIDQPQHF
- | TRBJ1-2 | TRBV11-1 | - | TGTGCCAGCAGCGTCCACAGGACCCCAAGAGGTGGCTACACCTTC | CASSVHRTPRGGYTF
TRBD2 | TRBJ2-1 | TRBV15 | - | TGTGCCACCAGCCGGGGGGGCCTAGCGGGAGCCTACAATGAGCAGTTCTTC | CATSRGGLAGAYNEQFF
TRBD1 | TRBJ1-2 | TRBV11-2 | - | TGTGCCAGCAGCTTAGTACCGAGACAGGGGTTGGGTTATGGCTACACCTTC | CASSLVPRQGLGYGYTF